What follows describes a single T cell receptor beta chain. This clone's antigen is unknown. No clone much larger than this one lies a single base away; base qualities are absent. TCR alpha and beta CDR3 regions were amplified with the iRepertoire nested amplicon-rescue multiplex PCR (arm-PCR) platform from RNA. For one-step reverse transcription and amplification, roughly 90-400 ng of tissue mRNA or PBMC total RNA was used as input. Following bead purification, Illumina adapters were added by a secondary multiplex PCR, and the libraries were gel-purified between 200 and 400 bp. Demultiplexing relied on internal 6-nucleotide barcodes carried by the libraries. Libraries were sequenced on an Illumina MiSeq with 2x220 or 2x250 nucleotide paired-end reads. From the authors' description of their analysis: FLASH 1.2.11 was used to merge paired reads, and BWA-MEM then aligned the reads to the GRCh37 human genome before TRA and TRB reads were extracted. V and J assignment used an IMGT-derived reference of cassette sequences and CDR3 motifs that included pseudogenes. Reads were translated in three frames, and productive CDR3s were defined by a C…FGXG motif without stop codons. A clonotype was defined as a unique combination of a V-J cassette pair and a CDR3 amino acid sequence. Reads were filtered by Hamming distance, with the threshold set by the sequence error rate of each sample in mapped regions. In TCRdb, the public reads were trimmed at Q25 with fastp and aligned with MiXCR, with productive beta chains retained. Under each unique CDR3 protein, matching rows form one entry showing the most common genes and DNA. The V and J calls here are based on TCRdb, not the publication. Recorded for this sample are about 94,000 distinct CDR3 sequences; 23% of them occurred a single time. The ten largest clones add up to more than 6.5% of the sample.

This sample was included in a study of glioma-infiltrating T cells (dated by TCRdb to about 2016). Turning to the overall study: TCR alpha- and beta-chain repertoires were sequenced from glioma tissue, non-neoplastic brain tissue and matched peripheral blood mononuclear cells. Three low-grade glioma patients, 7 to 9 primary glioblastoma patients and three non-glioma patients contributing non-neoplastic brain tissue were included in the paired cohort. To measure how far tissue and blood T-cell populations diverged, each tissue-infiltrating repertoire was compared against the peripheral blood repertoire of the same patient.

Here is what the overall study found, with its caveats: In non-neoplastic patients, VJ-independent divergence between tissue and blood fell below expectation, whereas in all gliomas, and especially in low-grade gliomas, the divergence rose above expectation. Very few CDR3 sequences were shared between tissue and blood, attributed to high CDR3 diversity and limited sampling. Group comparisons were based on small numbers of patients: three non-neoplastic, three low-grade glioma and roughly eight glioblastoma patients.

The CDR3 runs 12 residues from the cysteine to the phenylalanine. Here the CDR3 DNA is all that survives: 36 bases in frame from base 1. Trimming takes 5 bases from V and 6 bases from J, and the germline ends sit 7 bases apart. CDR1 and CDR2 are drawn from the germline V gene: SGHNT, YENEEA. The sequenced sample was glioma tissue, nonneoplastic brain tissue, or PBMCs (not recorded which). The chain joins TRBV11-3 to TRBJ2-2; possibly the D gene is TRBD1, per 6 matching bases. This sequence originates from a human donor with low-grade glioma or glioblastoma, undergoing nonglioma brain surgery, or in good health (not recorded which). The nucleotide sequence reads TGTGCCAGCAGCCAGGGGTCCGGGGAGCTGTTTTTT. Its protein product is CASSQGSGELFF.